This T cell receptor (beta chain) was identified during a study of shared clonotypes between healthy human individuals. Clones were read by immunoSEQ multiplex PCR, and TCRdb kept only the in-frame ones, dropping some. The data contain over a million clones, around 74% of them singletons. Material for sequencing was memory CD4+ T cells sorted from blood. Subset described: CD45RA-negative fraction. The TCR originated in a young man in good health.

CDR3 sequence: CSVVEGYTF. The CDR3 DNA reads TGCAGCGTTGTAGAGGGCTACACCTTC. This sequence joins TRBV29-1 and TRBJ1-2; D ambiguous. The CDR3 totals 9 residues. Trimming cost V 4 bases and J 8 bases, with 5 bases left between them. From germline, CDR1 is SQVTM and CDR2 ANQGSEA.